The 19 T cell receptor beta chains listed next were all sequenced from one sample in a study of neurological immune-mediated disorders. One entry per CDR3 protein results from TCRdb running MiXCR on the 5' RACE reads. This sample yields tens of thousands of distinct CDR3 sequences, of which under 2.5% are seen a single time; around 3% belongs to the top ten. Sequenced sample: PBMCs. The receptor set was obtained from a man aged 45-65 years with multiple sclerosis.

This clonotype has at least ten counts. The rearrangement links TRBV2 to TRBJ2-7; TRBD2 matches 7 bases. The V gene end was trimmed by 8 bases and the J gene end by 4 bases; junction bases not matched to a gene: 8. Germline-derived CDR1 and CDR2 are SNHLY and FYNNEI. The CDR3 sequence is 13 residues long. CDR3 residues: CASGQGGWYEQYF. The CDR3, as DNA: TGTGCCAGCGGGCAGGGAGGGTGGTACGAGCAGTACTTC.

The chain is built from TRBV5-5 and TRBJ2-5; 11 bases agree with TRBD1. There are 14 residues in the CDR3. V lost 5 bases, J lost 5 bases, and 5 bases stayed unmatched. Germline V CDR1 and CDR2: SGHKS, YYEKEE (reference sequence). CDR3 nucleotides: TGTGCCAGCAGGTGGACAGGGGGCCGGGAGACCCAGTACTTC. This gives the protein CASRWTGGRETQYF.

Ten or more counts support this clonotype. This chain connects TRBV7-6 to TRBJ2-7, with 7 bases matching TRBD1. The J segment lost 3 bases and the V segment lost 0 bases, leaving 2 bases of the junction unmatched. The CDR3 contains 14 residues. Germline CDR1 reads SGHVS; CDR2 reads FNYEAQ. CDR3 residues: CASSLAHRGYEQYF. CDR3 nucleotides: TGTGCCAGCAGCTTAGCGCACAGGGGCTACGAGCAGTACTTC.

This clonotype was picked up many times. The rearrangement joins TRBV4-1 to TRBJ2-4, with D possibly matching TRBD1 (7 bases). Trimming cost V 4 bases and J 0 bases, with 13 bases left between them. The CDR3 contains 16 residues. Germline loops: CDR1 MGHRA, CDR2 YSYEKL. CDR3 DNA sequence: TGCGCCAGCAGCCGCGGGACAGAGAGAGCCAAAAACATTCAGTACTTC. It codes for CASSRGTERAKNIQYF.

The table lists this clonotype with many counts. This sequence joins TRBV12-3 or TRBV12-4 and TRBJ1-4; perhaps TRBD1 as D (5 bases). CDR3 length: 14 residues. V was trimmed by 5 bases and J by 7 bases, leaving 14 bases between them. DNA of the CDR3: TGTGCCAGCAGTCAAACGGGACGGAGTGAAAAACTGTTTTTT. Encoded protein: CASSQTGRSEKLFF.

This clonotype was counted many times. This chain uses TRBV5-1 with TRBJ2-5; no firm D call. Looked up from germline, CDR1 is SGHRS and CDR2 is YFSETQ. V shed 3 bases and J shed 5 bases, with 8 bases lying between them. This CDR3 is 12 amino acids long. The CDR3 loop reads CASSSVLETQYF. DNA for the CDR3: TGCGCCAGCAGCTCGGTATTGGAGACCCAGTACTTC.

This clonotype was counted ten times or more. The rearrangement joins TRBV5-1 to TRBJ1-2; D remains unclear. CDR1 and CDR2 from the germline V gene are SGHRS and YFSETQ. CDR3 size: 15 residues. V dropped 7 bases and J dropped 2 bases, with 18 bases sitting between them. The CDR3 bases are TGCGCCAGCGGTCCGGCAGGCCCTGGGAACTATGGCTACACCTTC. As protein: CASGPAGPGNYGYTF.

This clonotype came up many times. This chain connects TRBV7-9 to TRBJ2-5; no firm D call. Trimming pared 0 bases from V and 5 bases from J, leaving 4 bases between. From germline, CDR1 is SEHNR and CDR2 FQNEAQ (reference sequence). CDR3 length: 12 residues. The CDR3 bases are TGTGCCAGCAGCTTAGCGGTGGAGACCCAGTACTTC. It yields the protein CASSLAVETQYF.

This chain links TRBV29-1 with TRBJ2-2; a possible D gene is TRBD1 (6 bases). Germline CDR1 reads SQVTM; CDR2 reads ANQGSEA. Deletions cut 0 bases from V and 1 base from J, with 9 bases between. CDR3 size: 15 residues. CDR3 nucleotides: TGCAGCGTTGAAGAGGCAGGGGTGAACACCGGGGAGCTGTTTTTT. Its protein product is CSVEEAGVNTGELFF.

This clonotype occurred many times. No conserved phenylalanine or tryptophan is present at the end of the CDR3, so a read error is the likely explanation. The V and J genes are TRBV20-1 and TRBJ2-4; D possibly matches TRBD1 or TRBD2 (5 bases each). Germline values: CDR1 DFQATT, CDR2 SNEGSKA (reference sequence). CDR3 length: 18 amino acids. The V gene lost 2 bases and the J gene lost 4 bases, with 24 bases spanning the gap. In nucleotides, the CDR3 is TGCAGTGCTAGACTAACCCCTTCGACCGGGACGGAAAAAAACATTCAGTACAAC. This translates into CSARLTPSTGTEKNIQYN.

This clonotype was seen ten or more times. The V call is TRBV10-3, the J call TRBJ2-5, with 10 bases fitting TRBD1. The germline gives CDR1 ENHRY, CDR2 SYGVKD. The J segment lost 4 bases and the V segment lost 2 bases, leaving 10 bases of the junction unmatched. The CDR3 totals 17 residues. For the CDR3, the DNA is TGTGCCATCAGTGAGCTATACCGGGACAGGGGAAGAGAGACCCAGTACTTC. Its translation: CAISELYRDRGRETQYF.

This clonotype has ten or more counts. The V gene is TRBV7-8, the J gene TRBJ2-3; TRBD2 matches 10 bases. CDR1 SGHVS and CDR2 FQNEAQ come from the germline V gene. CDR3 length: 16 residues. The V gene end was trimmed by 5 bases and the J gene end by 0 bases; junction bases not matched to a gene: 5. CDR3 in amino acids: CASSPGLADSTDTQYF. CDR3 sequence (DNA): TGTGCCAGCAGCCCAGGACTAGCGGATAGCACAGATACGCAGTATTTT.

This clonotype was observed many times. This sequence joins TRBV27 and TRBJ2-7; possibly TRBD1 or TRBD2 for D (5 bases each). CDR1 is MNHEY, CDR2 SMNVEV, per germline (reference sequence). V was cut by 6 bases and J by 3 bases, with 9 bases left in between. This CDR3 has 12 residues. DNA of the CDR3: TGTGCCAGCAGCAGGGACGGCTACGAGCAGTACTTC. Translation gives CASSRDGYEQYF.

The table lists this clonotype with many counts. The chain recombines TRBV3-1 with TRBJ2-7; no clear D gene. This CDR3 has 13 residues. Germline-derived CDR1 and CDR2 are LGHDT and YNNKEL (reference sequence). The germline V and J ends were trimmed by 1 base and 3 bases, with 7 bases remaining between them. The CDR3: CASSQVSHYEQYF. The CDR3 coding sequence is TGTGCCAGCAGCCAAGTGTCCCACTACGAGCAGTACTTC.

This clonotype was seen repeatedly, ten times or more. The chain combines TRBV6-6 with TRBJ2-5; no firm D call. The CDR3 contains 11 residues. Germline V gene sequence: CDR1 MNHNY, CDR2 SVGAGI (reference sequence). Trimming shortened V by 3 bases and J by 7 bases, and 6 bases separated the two germline ends. The CDR3 DNA reads as TGTGCCAGCAGTTATGGTGGGACCCAGTACTTC. Encoded protein: CASSYGGTQYF.

This clonotype was observed many times. This chain links TRBV2 with TRBJ2-3, with D perhaps matching TRBD1 (5 bases). CDR1 is SNHLY, CDR2 FYNNEI, per germline. V lost 1 base and J lost 2, with 10 bases in between. This CDR3 is built from 15 residues. CDR3 sequence: CASSEGSGPTDTQYF. In DNA form, the CDR3 reads TGTGCCAGCAGTGAAGGGTCAGGGCCCACAGATACGCAGTATTTT.

This clonotype was observed many times. The chain employs TRBV20-1 and TRBJ1-2; no clear D gene. The germline V and J ends were trimmed by 2 bases and 5 bases, with 9 bases remaining between them. There are 12 residues in the CDR3. Germline V lookup: CDR1 DFQATT, CDR2 SNEGSKA (reference sequence). The CDR3 DNA sequence: TGCAGTGCTAGAAGAATTAGATATGGCTACACCTTC. It translates to CSARRIRYGYTF.

The sample holds many counts of this clonotype. V usage is TRBV7-3 and J usage is TRBJ1-1; D remains unclear. Trimming took off 5 bases at V and 0 bases at J, with 7 bases between the two ends. Looked up from germline, CDR1 is SGHTA and CDR2 is FQGTGA. The CDR3 totals 13 residues. The CDR3 nucleotides are TGTGCCAGCAGCCCCTTTGTGAACACTGAAGCTTTCTTT. Residues: CASSPFVNTEAFF.

This clonotype has ten or more counts. V is TRBV7-9 and J is TRBJ2-1; 10 nucleotides line up with TRBD2. CDR3 size: 13 residues. The germline V gene encodes CDR1 SEHNR and CDR2 FQNEAQ (reference sequence). J gave up 2 bases and V 10 bases, and 2 bases lay outside the gene matches. CDR3 sequence: CAILAGAYNEQFF. The CDR3, as DNA: TGTGCCATTCTAGCGGGGGCCTACAATGAGCAGTTCTTC.